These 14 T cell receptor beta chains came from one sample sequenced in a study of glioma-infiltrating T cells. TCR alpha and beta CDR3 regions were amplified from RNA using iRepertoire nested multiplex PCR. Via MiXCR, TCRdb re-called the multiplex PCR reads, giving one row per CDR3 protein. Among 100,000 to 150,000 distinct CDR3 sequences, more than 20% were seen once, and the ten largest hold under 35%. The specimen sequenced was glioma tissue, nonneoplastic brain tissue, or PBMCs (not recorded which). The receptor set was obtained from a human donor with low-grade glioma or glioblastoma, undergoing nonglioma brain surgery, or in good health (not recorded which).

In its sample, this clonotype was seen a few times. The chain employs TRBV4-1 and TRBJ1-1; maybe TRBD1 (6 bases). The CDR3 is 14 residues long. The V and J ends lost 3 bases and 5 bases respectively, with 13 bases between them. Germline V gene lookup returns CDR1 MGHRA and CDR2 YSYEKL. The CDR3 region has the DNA TGCGCCAGCAGCCACCCGGGGGCTACAACTGAAGCTTTCTTT. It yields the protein CASSHPGATTEAFF.

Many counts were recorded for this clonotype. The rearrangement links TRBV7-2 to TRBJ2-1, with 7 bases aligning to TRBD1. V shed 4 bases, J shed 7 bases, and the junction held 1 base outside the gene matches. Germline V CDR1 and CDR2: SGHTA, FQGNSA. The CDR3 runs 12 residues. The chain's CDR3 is CASSSTGNEQFF. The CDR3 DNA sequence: TGTGCCAGCAGCTCGACAGGGAATGAGCAGTTCTTC.

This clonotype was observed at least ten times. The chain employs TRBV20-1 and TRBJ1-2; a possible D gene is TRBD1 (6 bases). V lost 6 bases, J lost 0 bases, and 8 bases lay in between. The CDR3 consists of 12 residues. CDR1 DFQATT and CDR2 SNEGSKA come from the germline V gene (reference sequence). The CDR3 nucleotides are TGCAGTGCCAGGACAGCTAACTATGGCTACACCTTC. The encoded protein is CSARTANYGYTF.

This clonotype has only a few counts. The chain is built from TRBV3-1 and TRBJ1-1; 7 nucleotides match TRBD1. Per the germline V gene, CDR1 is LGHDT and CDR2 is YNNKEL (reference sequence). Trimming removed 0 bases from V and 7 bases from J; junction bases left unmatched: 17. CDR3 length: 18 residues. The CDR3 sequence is CASSQEGEDREGEIEAFF. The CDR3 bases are TGTGCCAGCAGCCAAGAGGGGGAAGACAGGGAGGGAGAAATTGAAGCTTTCTTT.

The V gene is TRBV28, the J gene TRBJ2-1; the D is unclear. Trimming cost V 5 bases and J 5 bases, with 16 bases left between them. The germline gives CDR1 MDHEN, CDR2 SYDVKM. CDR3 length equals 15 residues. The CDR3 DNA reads TGTGCCAGCAGTACCCGGGCCCGAAAAGACAATGAGCAGTTCTTC. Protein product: CASSTRARKDNEQFF.

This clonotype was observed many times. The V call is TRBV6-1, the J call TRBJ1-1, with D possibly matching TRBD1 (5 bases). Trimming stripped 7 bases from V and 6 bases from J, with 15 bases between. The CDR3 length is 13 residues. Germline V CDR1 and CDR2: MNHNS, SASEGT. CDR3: CASTSTVPPEAFF. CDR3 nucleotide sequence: TGTGCCAGCACTTCGACAGTACCCCCTGAAGCTTTCTTT.

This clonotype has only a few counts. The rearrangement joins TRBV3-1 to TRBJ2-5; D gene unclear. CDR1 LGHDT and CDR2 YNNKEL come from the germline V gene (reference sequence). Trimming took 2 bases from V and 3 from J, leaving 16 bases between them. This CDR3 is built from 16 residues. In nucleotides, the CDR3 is TGTGCCAGCAGCCAAAGAAACCGGCCCACGGAAGAGACCCAGTACTTC. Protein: CASSQRNRPTEETQYF.

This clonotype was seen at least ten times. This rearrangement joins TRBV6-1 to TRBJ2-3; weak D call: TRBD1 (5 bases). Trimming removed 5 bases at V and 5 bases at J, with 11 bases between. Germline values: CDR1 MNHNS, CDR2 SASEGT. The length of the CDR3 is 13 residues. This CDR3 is CASSSQGLDTQYF. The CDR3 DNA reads TGTGCCAGCAGTTCCCAGGGATTAGATACGCAGTATTTT.

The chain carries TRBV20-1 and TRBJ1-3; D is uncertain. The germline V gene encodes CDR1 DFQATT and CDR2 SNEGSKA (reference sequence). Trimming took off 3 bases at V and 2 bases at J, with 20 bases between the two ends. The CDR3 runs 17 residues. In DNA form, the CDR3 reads TGCAGTGCTAGGCCGCAACCCTCGCGAGGGCCTGGAAACACCATATATTTT. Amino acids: CSARPQPSRGPGNTIYF.

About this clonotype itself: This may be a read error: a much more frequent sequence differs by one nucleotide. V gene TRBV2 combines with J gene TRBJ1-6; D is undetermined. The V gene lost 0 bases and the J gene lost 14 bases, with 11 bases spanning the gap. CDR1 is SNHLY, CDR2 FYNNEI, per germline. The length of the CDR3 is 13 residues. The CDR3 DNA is TGTGCCAGCAGTGAAGCCCTCCTCGCCACCCTCCACTTT. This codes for CASSEALLATLHF.

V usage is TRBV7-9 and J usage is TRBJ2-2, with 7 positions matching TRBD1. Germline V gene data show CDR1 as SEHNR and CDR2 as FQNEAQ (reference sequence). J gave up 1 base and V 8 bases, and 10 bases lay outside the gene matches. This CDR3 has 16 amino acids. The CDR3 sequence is CASRGRGIWNTGELFF. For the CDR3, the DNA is TGTGCCAGCCGAGGCAGGGGGATTTGGAACACCGGGGAGCTGTTTTTT.

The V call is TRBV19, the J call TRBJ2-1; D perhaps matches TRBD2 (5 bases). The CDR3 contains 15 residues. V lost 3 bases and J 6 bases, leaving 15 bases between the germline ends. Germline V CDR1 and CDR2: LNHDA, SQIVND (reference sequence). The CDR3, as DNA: TGTGCCAGTAGTATTACCGGTTTAGGGAGCAATGAGCAGTTCTTC. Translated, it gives CASSITGLGSNEQFF. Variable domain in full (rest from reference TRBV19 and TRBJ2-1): DGGITQSPKYLFRKEGQNVTLSCEQNLNHDAMYWYRQDPGQGLRLIYYSQIVNDFQKGDIAEGYSVSREKKESFPLTVTSAQKNPTAFYLCASSITGLGSNEQFFGPGTRLTVL.

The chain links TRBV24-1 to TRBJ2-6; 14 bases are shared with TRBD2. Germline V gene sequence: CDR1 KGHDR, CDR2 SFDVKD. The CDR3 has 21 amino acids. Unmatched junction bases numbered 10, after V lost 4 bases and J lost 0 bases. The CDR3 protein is CATSDTGTSGGYFSGANVLTF. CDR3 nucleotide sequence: TGTGCCACCAGTGACACCGGGACTAGCGGGGGATACTTCTCTGGGGCCAACGTCCTGACTTTC.

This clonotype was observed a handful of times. This CDR3 reads CASTGADFGANVLTF. Written as DNA, the CDR3 is TGTGCCAGCACCGGAGCGGACTTTGGGGCCAACGTCCTGACTTTC. This sequence joins TRBV2 and TRBJ2-6, with D perhaps TRBD2 (5 bases). CDR1 and CDR2 from the germline V gene are SNHLY and FYNNEI. V was pared by 7 bases and J by 3 bases, with 13 bases between. The CDR3 covers 15 residues.